One sample yielded the 26 T cell receptor beta chains listed below, sequenced in a study of Ad26.COV2.S vaccination and SARS-CoV-2 variants. Assay: immunoSEQ multiplex PCR; the TCRdb copy retains only in-frame clones and omits some. Of over 350,000 clones in the sample, about 88% were seen once. Described treatment: roughly 19 received Ad26.COV2.S at low or high dose, single or two shots; a few received placebo; per-sample allocation not given. The samples date from day 63 after the first vaccine or placebo injection. Sequences were derived from peripheral blood, sampled in a trial of Ad26.COV2.S vaccine versus placebo. Receptors originate from a person aged 18-60 years who received the Ad26.COV2.S COVID-19 vaccine or a placebo.

This chain joins TRBV15 and TRBJ2-1; D not resolved. V was trimmed by 2 bases and J by 10 bases, leaving 9 bases between them. There are 12 residues in the CDR3. Germline assignment: CDR1 LNHNV and CDR2 YYDKDF (reference sequence). The chain's CDR3 is CATSRQVPEQFF. DNA for the CDR3: TGTGCCACCAGCAGACAGGTTCCGGAGCAGTTCTTC. Full variable domain (missing parts from reference TRBV15 and TRBJ2-1): DAMVIQNPRYQVTQFGKPVTLSCSQTLNHNVMYWYQQKSSQAPKLLFHYYDKDFNNEADTPDNFQSRRPNTSFCFLDIRSPGLGDTAMYLCATSRQVPEQFFGPGTRLTVL.

This chain joins TRBV6-5 and TRBJ1-1; D remains ambiguous. CDR1 MNHEY and CDR2 SVGAGI come from the germline V gene. V lost 2 bases and J 1 base, leaving 5 bases between the germline ends. The CDR3 runs 13 residues. This CDR3 is CASSYLGNTEAFF. For the CDR3, the DNA is TGTGCCAGCAGTTACCTTGGGAACACTGAAGCTTTCTTT.

V and J are TRBV6-5 and TRBJ1-1; 10 bases match TRBD1. J was trimmed by 6 bases and V by 6 bases; bases with no gene match: 10. The CDR3 length is 15 residues. CDR1 is MNHEY and CDR2 is SVGAGI in the germline V gene. CDR3 coding DNA: TGTGCCAGCAGCGGGACAGGGGATTTTAGGGCTGAAGCTTTCTTT. It codes for CASSGTGDFRAEAFF.

This rearrangement joins TRBV4-2 to TRBJ2-3; TRBD2 aligns across 8 bases. This CDR3 is 19 amino acids long. From germline, CDR1 is LGHNA and CDR2 YNFKEQ. The ends lost 0 bases at V and 4 bases at J; junction bases unmatched: 15. The CDR3 here is CASSQDFSRASGRSDTQYF. In DNA, the CDR3 is TGTGCCAGCAGCCAAGATTTTAGCCGGGCTAGCGGGCGTTCAGATACGCAGTATTTT.

The genes are TRBV6-1 and TRBJ1-2, with D unresolved. CDR3 size: 13 residues. V gave up 3 bases and J gave up 3 bases, with 8 bases separating them. In germline, CDR1 is MNHNS, CDR2 SASEGT. As DNA, the CDR3 is TGTGCCAGCAGTGATGTCCTACACTATGGCTACACCTTC. Translating it yields CASSDVLHYGYTF.

This chain uses TRBV2 with TRBJ2-3, with 11 bases aligning to TRBD1. CDR1 is SNHLY, CDR2 FYNNEI, per germline. The CDR3 spans 14 residues. With 6 bases clipped from V and 5 bases from J, the junction kept 4 bases outside the gene matches. In nucleotides, the CDR3 is TGTGCCAGCAGGGACAGGGGGCATGGAGATACGCAGTATTTT. Encoded protein: CASRDRGHGDTQYF. Based on the CDR3 plus reference TRBV2 and TRBJ2-3, the full variable domain is EPEVTQTPSHQVTQMGQEVILRCVPISNHLYFYWYRQILGQKVEFLVSFYNNEISEKSEIFDDQFSVERPDGSNFTLKIRSTKLEDSAMYFCASRDRGHGDTQYFGPGTRLTVL.

The chain employs TRBV9 and TRBJ2-3; no definite D call. The length of the CDR3 is 15 residues. With 0 bases removed from V and 2 bases from J, the gap between germline ends came to 10 bases. The germline CDR1 and CDR2 sequences are SGDLS and YYNGEE. The chain's CDR3 is CASSVDTEDTDTQYF. CDR3 coding DNA: TGTGCCAGCAGCGTAGATACTGAAGACACAGATACGCAGTATTTT.

The chain joins TRBV29-1 to TRBJ2-5; D unclear. Trimming removed 7 bases at V and 0 bases at J, with 15 bases between. The CDR3 is 14 residues long. Germline V lookup: CDR1 SQVTM, CDR2 ANQGSEA. In nucleotides, the CDR3 is TGCAGCGCGTGGATTGTGGCTAACCAAGAGACCCAGTACTTC. Translation: CSAWIVANQETQYF.

This chain joins TRBV6-2 or TRBV6-3 and TRBJ2-7; D gene uncertain. The germline V gene encodes CDR1 MNHEY and CDR2 SVGEGT. The ends were cut back, 3 bases at V and 1 base at J, with 7 bases in the middle. CDR3 size: 13 residues. This CDR3 reads CASSYGDSYEQYF. The CDR3 DNA reads TGTGCCAGCAGTTATGGCGATTCCTACGAGCAGTACTTC.

V is TRBV7-9 and J is TRBJ2-3; a weak D match, TRBD2 (5 bases). CDR3 length: 16 residues. Germline V lookup: CDR1 SEHNR, CDR2 FQNEAQ (reference sequence). Trimming removed 3 bases at V and 0 bases at J, with 13 bases between. The CDR3: CASSLGSGTSTDTQYF. The CDR3 DNA is TGTGCCAGCAGCTTGGGAAGCGGAACTAGCACAGATACGCAGTATTTT.

Comment on this clone: Since a much larger clone is just one base distant, this may be a read error. CDR3 DNA sequence: TGTGCCAGCAGCCAAAGGCAGAACACTGAAGCTTTCTTT. Translated: CASSQRQNTEAFF. The chain has TRBV3-1 (or the pseudogene TRBV3-2) and TRBJ1-1; D is unclear. The CDR3 covers 13 residues. CDR1 is LGHDT and CDR2 is YNNKEL in the germline V gene (reference sequence). V lost 2 bases and J 1 base, leaving 5 bases between the germline ends.

J is TRBJ2-7 and V is TRBV7-8; D not certain. The CDR3 spans 13 residues. Germline V gives CDR1 SGHVS, CDR2 FQNEAQ. V lost 2 bases and J lost 3, with 8 bases in between. The CDR3 region is CASSLNAGYEQYF. The CDR3 DNA reads as TGTGCCAGCAGCTTAAACGCCGGCTACGAGCAGTACTTC.

The rearrangement joins TRBV24-1 to TRBJ2-5; 9 bases agree with TRBD2. The germline gives CDR1 KGHDR, CDR2 SFDVKD. This CDR3 is 14 amino acids long. Germline trimming cut 4 bases from V and 4 bases from J; bases unmatched to any gene: 3. CDR3 sequence reads: CATSDPTSGETQYF. The DNA for the CDR3 is TGTGCCACCAGTGACCCGACTAGCGGAGAGACCCAGTACTTC.

This clone was recorded once. The V gene is TRBV6-5, the J gene TRBJ1-5; no definite D call. This CDR3 comprises 15 residues. V dropped 0 bases and J dropped 2 bases, with 8 bases sitting between them. Germline values: CDR1 MNHEY, CDR2 SVGAGI. CDR3 sequence reads: CASSYSRQRNQPQHF. As DNA, the CDR3 is TGTGCCAGCAGTTACTCTAGGCAGCGCAATCAGCCCCAGCATTTT.

The chain employs TRBV11-2 and TRBJ2-3; 11 bases align to TRBD2. The ends lost 4 bases at V and 6 bases at J; junction bases unmatched: 6. The CDR3 has 15 amino acids. Germline CDR1 reads SGHAT; CDR2 reads FQNNGV. In DNA form, the CDR3 reads TGTGCCAGCAGCTCGCTAGCGGGGGGACCGGATACGCAGTATTTT. Protein sequence: CASSSLAGGPDTQYF.

This chain joins TRBV6-5 and TRBJ2-3, with D unresolved. Germline CDR1 MNHEY, CDR2 SVGAGI. V was clipped by 4 bases and J by 5 bases, with 7 bases between them. The CDR3 is 12 amino acids. The CDR3 region is CASSLMGDTQYF. CDR3 DNA sequence: TGTGCCAGCAGTTTAATGGGAGATACGCAGTATTTT.

This chain joins TRBV18 and TRBJ2-7, with D possibly being TRBD1 (6 bases). This CDR3 spans 11 amino acids. Trimming shortened V by 6 bases and J by 6 bases, and 9 bases separated the two germline ends. Germline CDR1 is KGHSH and CDR2 is LQKENI. CDR3 loop: CASSPGVEQYF. For the CDR3, the DNA is TGTGCCAGCTCCCCAGGGGTCGAGCAGTACTTC.

The chain carries TRBV24-1 and TRBJ2-1; D ambiguous. The CDR3 consists of 11 residues. The ends were cut back, 0 bases at V and 9 bases at J, with 2 bases in the middle. The V gene's germline CDR1 is KGHDR and CDR2 SFDVKD. CDR3 in DNA: TGTGCCACCAGTGATTTGAGTGAGCAGTTCTTC. It translates to CATSDLSEQFF.

The chain has TRBV1 and TRBJ1-4; the D segment call TRBD1 is taken from the table without a DNA check. TRBV1 is flagged as a pseudogene. This CDR3 region has 19 residues. The CDR3 bases are TGCACCAGCAGCCGTGATTGGACAGGCCCTCCCCTGGGTGATGAAAAACTGTTTTTT. It translates to CTSSRDWTGPPLGDEKLFF.

This clone was seen only once. The J gene is TRBJ1-2, the V gene TRBV4-2; no clear D gene. From germline, CDR1 is LGHNA and CDR2 YNFKEQ. V lost 0 bases to trimming and J lost 4 bases, with 12 bases between them. This CDR3 spans 15 amino acids. The CDR3 DNA reads as TGTGCCAGCAGCCAAGATCCGGAGCCTGGCTATGGCTACACCTTC. It yields the protein CASSQDPEPGYGYTF.

The V and J genes are TRBV6-6 and TRBJ1-5, with D possibly being TRBD1 (6 bases). Trimming removed 2 bases at V and 8 bases at J, with 13 bases between. CDR3 length: 14 residues. Germline CDR1 is MNHNY and CDR2 is SVGAGI (reference sequence). The CDR3 region has the DNA TGTGCCAGCAGTTACGGGACACATCGTGAGCCCCAGCATTTT. Protein product: CASSYGTHREPQHF.

This clone was found once. The chain recombines TRBV4-1 with TRBJ1-4; 8 positions agree with TRBD1. The V and J ends lost 3 bases and 8 bases, in that order; junction bases with no gene match: 8. Germline V lookup: CDR1 MGHRA, CDR2 YSYEKL. This CDR3 region has 15 residues. CDR3 DNA: TGCGCCAGCAGCCACCCGGGACAGGTAGAAGAAAAACTGTTTTTT. Amino acid sequence: CASSHPGQVEEKLFF.

The chain couples TRBV18 to TRBJ1-1, with TRBD1 matching over 8 bases. CDR3 length: 17 residues. Germline V gives CDR1 KGHSH, CDR2 LQKENI. V was pared by 2 bases and J by 4 bases, with 12 bases of the junction left unmatched. CDR3 in amino acids: CASSPVGQGARVTEAFF. The DNA for the CDR3 is TGTGCCAGCTCACCAGTCGGGCAGGGGGCGCGTGTCACTGAAGCTTTCTTT.

V is TRBV5-1 and J is TRBJ2-5; 8 bases are a match to TRBD1. The junction had 3 bases not matched to a gene; V was cut back by 3 bases and J by 2 bases. CDR3 size: 14 residues. Germline V lookup: CDR1 SGHRS, CDR2 YFSETQ. CDR3 in DNA: TGCGCCAGCAGCTCGGGACAGGAGCAAGAGACCCAGTACTTC. Translating it yields CASSSGQEQETQYF. The complete variable domain, with remaining parts taken from reference TRBV5-1 and TRBJ2-5, reads KAGVTQTPRYLIKTRGQQVTLSCSPISGHRSVSWYQQTPGQGLQFLFEYFSETQRNKGNFPGRFSGRQFSNSRSEMNVSTLELGDSALYLCASSSGQEQETQYFGPGTRLLVL.

The chain links TRBV5-1 to TRBJ1-4; no definite D call. Trimming pared 1 base from V and 1 base from J, leaving 8 bases between. This CDR3 contains 15 residues. Germline values: CDR1 SGHRS, CDR2 YFSETQ. CDR3 DNA: TGCGCCAGCAGCTTGTCTAGTGGAACTAATGAAAAACTGTTTTTT. Amino acid sequence: CASSLSSGTNEKLFF.

The V and J genes are TRBV29-1 and TRBJ1-1; D unresolved. The CDR3 contains 14 residues. The V end lost 3 bases, the J end lost 4 bases, and 15 bases lay between the germline ends. CDR1 is SQVTM, CDR2 ANQGSEA, per germline. Here the CDR3 reads CSVDPNGPGTEAFF. CDR3 in DNA: TGCAGCGTTGATCCGAACGGCCCAGGCACTGAAGCTTTCTTT.